This T cell receptor beta chain was observed in a study of shared T cell receptors in the human thymus. This table comes from immunoSEQ multiplex PCR, and its TCRdb copy is limited to in-frame clones, with some not included. Among under 450,000 clones listed, approximately 95% were seen once. The sequenced material came from thymocytes. The receptor was isolated from a human donor.

This CDR3 reads CASSLGGITF. CDR3 in DNA: TGTGCCAGCAGCTTAGGGGGCATCACCTTC. V and J are TRBV7-2 and TRBJ1-2; the D gene is possibly TRBD1 (5 bases). The CDR3 covers 10 residues. V was pared by 1 base and J by 13 bases, with 7 bases between. Germline V lookup: CDR1 SGHTA, CDR2 FQGNSA.